This passage covers 18 T cell receptor beta chains from one sample sequenced in a study of shared clonotypes between healthy human individuals. The repertoire was sequenced with immunoSEQ multiplex PCR; TCRdb's copy has only in-frame clones and lacks some. The sample holds roughly 2 million clones; roughly 94% are singletons and the top ten take around 1.1%. Selected positively for CCR7 and CD45RO-negative, naive CD8 cells excluded terminally differentiated effector memory CD45RA+ cells. Sequencing input: naive CD8+ T cells sorted from blood. The receptor source for this set is a man younger than 35 in good health.

The count of this clone is one. The rearrangement joins TRBV4-3 to TRBJ2-7; D is possibly TRBD1 (5 bases). V was cut by 5 bases and J by 2 bases, with 16 bases left in between. Germline V gene data show CDR1 as LGHNA and CDR2 as YSLEER. The CDR3 has 15 residues. CDR3 protein: CASSDAPGATYEQYF. The CDR3 DNA sequence: TGCGCCAGCAGCGACGCTCCTGGGGCCACCTACGAGCAGTACTTC.

The chain has TRBV25-1 and TRBJ1-3; TRBD1 aligns across 8 bases. The V and J ends lost 4 bases and 7 bases, in that order; junction bases with no gene match: 3. CDR3 length: 13 amino acids. Germline V gives CDR1 MGHDK, CDR2 SYGVNS. The CDR3 loop is CASSVQGVNTIYF. DNA of the CDR3: TGTGCCAGCAGTGTACAGGGGGTGAACACCATATATTTT. Filled out from reference TRBV25-1 and TRBJ1-3, the complete variable domain reads EADIYQTPRYLVIGTGKKITLECSQTMGHDKMYWYQQDPGMELHLIHYSYGVNSTEKGDLSSESTVSRIRTEHFPLTLESARPSHTSQYLCASSVQGVNTIYFGEGSWLTVV.

The chain uses TRBV7-8 and TRBJ2-4; D not certain. The germline V gene has CDR1 SGHVS and CDR2 FQNEAQ. The V end lost 1 base, the J end lost 5 bases, and 9 bases lay between the germline ends. The CDR3 totals 14 residues. In DNA form, the CDR3 reads TGTGCCAGCAGCTTAGACGCAGTTGAAAACATTCAGTACTTC. Translating gives CASSLDAVENIQYF.

The gene calls are TRBV6-5 and TRBJ2-1; TRBD2 matches 8 bases. Trimming cost V 6 bases and J 6 bases; bases outside gene matches: 7. The CDR3 is 14 residues long. CDR1 is MNHEY, CDR2 SVGAGI, per germline. CDR3 residues: CASSQAGVSNEQFF. CDR3 nucleotide sequence: TGTGCCAGCAGCCAAGCGGGAGTAAGCAATGAGCAGTTCTTC.

The chain joins TRBV9 to TRBJ2-5, with D unresolved. V lost 4 bases and J lost 4, with 11 bases in between. The CDR3 consists of 13 residues. Germline V lookup: CDR1 SGDLS, CDR2 YYNGEE. CDR3 protein: CASSPVRSETQYF. Here the CDR3 DNA reads TGTGCCAGCAGCCCAGTCCGGTCAGAGACCCAGTACTTC.

The chain combines TRBV4-3 with TRBJ1-1, with a weak D call TRBD1 (5 bases). The CDR3 length is 19 residues. Germline CDR1 and CDR2: LGHNA and YSLEER. V was clipped by 0 bases and J by 1 base, with 21 bases between them. The CDR3 sequence is CASSQDFQFGGSGNTEAFF. CDR3 bases: TGCGCCAGCAGCCAAGATTTTCAATTCGGGGGGTCGGGGAACACTGAAGCTTTCTTT.

About this clone itself: Other DNA sequences in the same sample also yield this CDR3. The chain employs TRBV27 and TRBJ2-7; no clear D. V was trimmed by 11 bases and J by 3 bases, leaving 5 bases between them. CDR1 is MNHEY and CDR2 is SMNVEV in the germline V gene (reference sequence). There are 9 residues in the CDR3. The CDR3 reads CASGYEQYF. CDR3 DNA sequence: TGTGCCTCGGGCTACGAGCAGTACTTC.

This chain joins TRBV30 and TRBJ2-1; the D is unclear. The CDR3 has 17 amino acids. Germline V gene data show CDR1 as GTSNPN and CDR2 as SVGIG (reference sequence). V lost 0 bases and J 0 bases, leaving 15 bases between the germline ends. The CDR3 DNA follows: TGTGCCTGGAGTGTAGACGGGCGGACCAGCTCCTACAATGAGCAGTTCTTC. Amino acids: CAWSVDGRTSSYNEQFF.

The V gene is TRBV27, the J gene TRBJ2-3, with D unclear. CDR1 MNHEY and CDR2 SMNVEV come from the germline V gene (reference sequence). Trimming removed 1 base at V and 3 bases at J, with 5 bases between. The CDR3 covers 13 residues. This CDR3 reads CASSLFVTDTQYF. The CDR3 DNA follows: TGTGCCAGCAGTTTATTCGTGACAGATACGCAGTATTTT.

In its sample, this clone was seen once. V gene TRBV4-2 combines with J gene TRBJ2-7; 11 nucleotides align to TRBD2. With 3 bases clipped from V and 2 bases from J, the junction kept 3 bases outside the gene matches. The germline CDR1 and CDR2 sequences are LGHNA and YNFKEQ. The CDR3 is 15 amino acids. The CDR3 protein is CASSQGTSGTYEQYF. The CDR3 coding sequence is TGTGCCAGCAGCCAGGGGACTAGCGGAACCTACGAGCAGTACTTC.

The chain employs TRBV4-1 and TRBJ2-1; 15 nucleotides align to TRBD2. CDR1 MGHRA and CDR2 YSYEKL come from the germline V gene. The CDR3 is made up of 21 amino acids. V gave up 1 base and J gave up 9 bases; unmatched junction bases: 19. The DNA for the CDR3 is TGCGCCAGCAGCCAAGTTGCGCCCGGGACTAGCGGGAGGTCCCACGGCGGTGAGCAGTTCTTC. Translated, it gives CASSQVAPGTSGRSHGGEQFF.

The rearrangement joins TRBV10-3 to TRBJ2-7; 8 positions agree with TRBD1. Germline loops: CDR1 ENHRY, CDR2 SYGVKD. The CDR3 covers 15 residues. The J segment lost 4 bases and the V segment lost 2 bases, leaving 7 bases of the junction unmatched. CDR3 amino acids: CAISEGQGGTYEQYF. Here the CDR3 DNA reads TGTGCCATCAGTGAGGGACAGGGTGGGACGTACGAGCAGTACTTC.

V is TRBV19 and J is TRBJ1-4; D not resolved. In germline, CDR1 is LNHDA, CDR2 SQIVND (reference sequence). The CDR3 is 13 residues long. Trimming took 1 base from V and 7 from J, leaving 7 bases between them. The CDR3 sequence: CASSIGGVEKLFF. In DNA form, the CDR3 reads TGTGCCAGTAGTATAGGGGGAGTTGAAAAACTGTTTTTT.

The gene calls are TRBV7-9 and TRBJ2-7; 8 bases fit TRBD2. This CDR3 has 17 amino acids. Trimming cost V 5 bases and J 2 bases; bases outside gene matches: 14. Germline V gives CDR1 SEHNR, CDR2 FQNEAQ (reference sequence). This CDR3 reads CASSPSGASGPPYEQYF. In nucleotides, the CDR3 is TGTGCCAGCAGCCCCTCCGGGGCTAGCGGGCCACCCTACGAGCAGTACTTC.

Remarks on this clone: Other nucleotide sequences from this sample produce the same CDR3. The chain recombines TRBV13 with TRBJ1-1, with D possibly being TRBD1 (5 bases). Germline-derived CDR1 and CDR2 are PRHDT and FYEKMQ (reference sequence). This CDR3 has 13 residues. V shed 3 bases and J shed 3 bases, with 8 bases lying between them. The CDR3 DNA is TGTGCCAGCAGCTTGGGGCGGTACACTGAAGCTTTCTTT. This gives the protein CASSLGRYTEAFF.

V is TRBV7-9 and J is TRBJ1-1; TRBD1 matches 7 bases. With 5 bases clipped from V and 0 bases from J, the junction kept 9 bases outside the gene matches. The CDR3 runs to 16 residues. In germline, CDR1 is SEHNR, CDR2 FQNEAQ (reference sequence). The CDR3 DNA is TGTGCCAGCAGCGCAGACAGGGCGGCTATGAACACTGAAGCTTTCTTT. Its protein is CASSADRAAMNTEAFF.

This clone was counted a single time. Mismatch with germline at one junction end may stem from a read error. The rearrangement uses TRBV7-7 and TRBJ2-1; D is possibly TRBD2 (6 bases). Germline values: CDR1 SSHAT, CDR2 FNYEAQ (reference sequence). The CDR3 is 15 residues long. CDR3 DNA: TGTGCTAGCAGCTTTAGGAGGGTGGGCTACAATGAGCAGTTCTTC. Its translation: CASSFRRVGYNEQFF.

The V gene is TRBV7-9, the J gene TRBJ2-7; D is possibly TRBD1 (5 bases). Germline CDR1 SEHNR, CDR2 FQNEAQ (reference sequence). This CDR3 is built from 16 residues. The V and J ends lost 1 base and 3 bases respectively, with 16 bases between them. Here the CDR3 reads CASSLVRGPKIYEQYF. As DNA, the CDR3 is TGTGCCAGCAGCTTAGTTAGGGGCCCGAAGATCTACGAGCAGTACTTC.